This T cell receptor (beta chain) derives from a study of blood T cell repertoires in COVID-19. Study background: From the United States, Italy and Spain came samples of acute and convalescent COVID-19. T cells, B-cell-depleted T cells, or PBMCs supplied cDNA or gDNA.

In the source study's methods: The authors estimated nucleated cell counts from reference gene primer amplification. Sequencing was performed with immunoSEQ multiplex PCR; in TCRdb, only in-frame clones are kept and a portion is missing. The V and J calls and clone size come from that table; D and trimming were worked out from the DNA. Of 57,000 or so clones listed, around 88% are singletons. V lost 1 base to trimming and J lost 1 base, with 14 bases between them. The CDR3 sequence is 18 residues long. From germline, CDR1 is SGHTA and CDR2 FQGTGA. The chain has TRBV7-3 and TRBJ2-6; D is uncertain. Input material: peripheral blood. This receptor was identified in a human donor in a cohort sampled during active COVID-19. The CDR3 region has the DNA TGTGCCAGCAGCTTAAGGGCAGTGGTCTTTTCTGGGGCCAACGTCCTGACTTTC. As protein: CASSLRAVVFSGANVLTF.